This entry describes one T cell receptor (beta chain). The data were obtained in a study of control samples from healthy donors and cancer patients. Measured with immunoSEQ multiplex PCR; TCRdb has only the in-frame clones, and not every one. The table shows some 130,000 clones, with 92% occurring only once. The CDR3 is made up of 13 amino acids. V lost 0 bases and J 6 bases, leaving 8 bases between the germline ends. CDR1 is GTSNPN and CDR2 is SVGIG in the germline V gene (reference sequence). The origin of this receptor is a man in his late teens or twenties in good health. The gene calls are TRBV30 and TRBJ1-4; possibly TRBD1 for D (6 bases). The sequencing sample was made of blood. This chain's CDR3 is CAWSVQGYEKLFF. For the CDR3, the DNA is TGTGCCTGGAGTGTTCAGGGGTATGAAAAACTGTTTTTT.